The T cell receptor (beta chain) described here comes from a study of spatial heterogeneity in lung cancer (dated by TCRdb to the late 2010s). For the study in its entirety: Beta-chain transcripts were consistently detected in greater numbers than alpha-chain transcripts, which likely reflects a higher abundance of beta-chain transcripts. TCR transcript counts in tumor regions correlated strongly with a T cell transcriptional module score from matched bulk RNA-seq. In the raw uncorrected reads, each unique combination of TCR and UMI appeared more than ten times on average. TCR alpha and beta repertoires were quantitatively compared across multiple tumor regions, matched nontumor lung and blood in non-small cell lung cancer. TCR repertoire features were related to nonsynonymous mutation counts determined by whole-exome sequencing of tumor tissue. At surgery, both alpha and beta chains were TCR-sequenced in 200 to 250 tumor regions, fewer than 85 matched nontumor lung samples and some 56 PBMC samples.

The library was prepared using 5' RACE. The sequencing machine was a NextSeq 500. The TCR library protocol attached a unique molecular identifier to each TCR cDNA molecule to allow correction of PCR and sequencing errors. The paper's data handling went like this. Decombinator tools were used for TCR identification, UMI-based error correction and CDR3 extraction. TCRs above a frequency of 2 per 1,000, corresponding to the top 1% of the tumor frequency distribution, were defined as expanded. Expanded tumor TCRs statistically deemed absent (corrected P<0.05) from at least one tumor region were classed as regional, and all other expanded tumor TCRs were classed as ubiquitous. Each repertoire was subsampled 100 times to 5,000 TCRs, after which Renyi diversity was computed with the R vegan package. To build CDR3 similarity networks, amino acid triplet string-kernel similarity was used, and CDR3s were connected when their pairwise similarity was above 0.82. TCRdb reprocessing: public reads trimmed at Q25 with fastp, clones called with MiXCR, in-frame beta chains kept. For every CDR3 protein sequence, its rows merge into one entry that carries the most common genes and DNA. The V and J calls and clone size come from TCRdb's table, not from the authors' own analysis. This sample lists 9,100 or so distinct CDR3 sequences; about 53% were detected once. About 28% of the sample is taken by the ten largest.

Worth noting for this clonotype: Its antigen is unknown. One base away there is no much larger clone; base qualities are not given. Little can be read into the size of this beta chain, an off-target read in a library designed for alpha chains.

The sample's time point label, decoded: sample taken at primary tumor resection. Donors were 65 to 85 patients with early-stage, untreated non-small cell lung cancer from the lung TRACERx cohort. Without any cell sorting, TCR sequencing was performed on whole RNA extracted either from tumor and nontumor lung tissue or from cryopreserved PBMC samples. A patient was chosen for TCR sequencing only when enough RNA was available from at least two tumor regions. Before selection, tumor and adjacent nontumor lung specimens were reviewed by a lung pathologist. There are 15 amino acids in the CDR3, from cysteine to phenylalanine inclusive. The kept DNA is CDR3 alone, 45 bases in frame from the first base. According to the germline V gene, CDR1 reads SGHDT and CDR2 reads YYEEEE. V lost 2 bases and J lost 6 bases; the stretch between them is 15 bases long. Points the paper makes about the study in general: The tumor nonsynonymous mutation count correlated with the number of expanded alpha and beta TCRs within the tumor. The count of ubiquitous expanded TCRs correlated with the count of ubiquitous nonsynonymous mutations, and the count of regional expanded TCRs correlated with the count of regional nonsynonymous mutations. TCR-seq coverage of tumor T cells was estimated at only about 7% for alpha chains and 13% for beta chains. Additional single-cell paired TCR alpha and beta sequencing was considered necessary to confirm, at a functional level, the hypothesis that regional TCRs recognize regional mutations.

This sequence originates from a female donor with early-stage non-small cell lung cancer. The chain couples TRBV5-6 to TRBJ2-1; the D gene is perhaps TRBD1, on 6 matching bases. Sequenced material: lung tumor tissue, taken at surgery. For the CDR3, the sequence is CASSFWTATRNEQFF. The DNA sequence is TGTGCCAGCAGCTTTTGGACAGCCACGCGCAATGAGCAGTTCTTC.